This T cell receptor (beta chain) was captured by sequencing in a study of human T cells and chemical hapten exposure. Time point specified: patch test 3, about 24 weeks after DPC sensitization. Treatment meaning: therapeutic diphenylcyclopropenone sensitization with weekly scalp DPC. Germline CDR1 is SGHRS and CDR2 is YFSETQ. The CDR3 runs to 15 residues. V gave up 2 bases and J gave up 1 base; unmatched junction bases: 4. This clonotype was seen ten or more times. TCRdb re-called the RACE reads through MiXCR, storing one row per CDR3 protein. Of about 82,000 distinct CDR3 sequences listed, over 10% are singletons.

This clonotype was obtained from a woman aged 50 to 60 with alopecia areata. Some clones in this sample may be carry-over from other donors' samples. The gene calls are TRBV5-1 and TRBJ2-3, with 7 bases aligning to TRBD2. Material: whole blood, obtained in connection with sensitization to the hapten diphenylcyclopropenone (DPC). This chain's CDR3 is CASSFAGEGTDTQYF. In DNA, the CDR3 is TGCGCCAGCAGCTTCGCGGGAGAGGGCACAGATACGCAGTATTTT.